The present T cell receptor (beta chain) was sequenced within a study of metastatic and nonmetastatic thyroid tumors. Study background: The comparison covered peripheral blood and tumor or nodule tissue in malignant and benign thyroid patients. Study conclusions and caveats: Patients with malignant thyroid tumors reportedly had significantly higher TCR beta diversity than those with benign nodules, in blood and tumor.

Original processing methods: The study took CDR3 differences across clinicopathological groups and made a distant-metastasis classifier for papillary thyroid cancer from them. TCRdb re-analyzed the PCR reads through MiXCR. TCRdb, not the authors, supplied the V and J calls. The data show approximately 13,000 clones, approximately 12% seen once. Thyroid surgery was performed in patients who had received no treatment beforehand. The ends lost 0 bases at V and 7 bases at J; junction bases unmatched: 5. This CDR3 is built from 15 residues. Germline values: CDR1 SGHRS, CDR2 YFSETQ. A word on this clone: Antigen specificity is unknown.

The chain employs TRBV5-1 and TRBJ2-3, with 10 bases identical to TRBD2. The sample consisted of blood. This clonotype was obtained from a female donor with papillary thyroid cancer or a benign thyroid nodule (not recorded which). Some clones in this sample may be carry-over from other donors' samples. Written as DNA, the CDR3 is TGCGCCAGCAGCTTGGAAGATAGCGGGGGGTATACGCAGTATTTT. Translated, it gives CASSLEDSGGYTQYF.